Included here is one T cell receptor beta chain sequence, with context. Only in-frame clones appear in the TCRdb table, and some are missing; sequencing was by immunoSEQ multiplex PCR. This sample has tens of thousands of clones, with just under 95% found just once. Trimming left V 4 bases short and J 2 bases short, with 1 base between. The CDR3 spans 11 residues. Germline V CDR1 and CDR2: PRHDT, FYEKMQ (reference sequence). This sample stems from a study of OX40 agonist ivuxolimab in advanced cancers. Study-wide context: Patients with prior anti-PD-1, anti-PD-L1 or anti-CTLA-4 therapy were eligible; roughly 41% had some. Partial responses were seen in three patients, one with hepatocellular carcinoma and two with cutaneous melanoma.

The cohort excluded patients with autoimmune disease history or systemic immunosuppression. The chain employs TRBV13 and TRBJ2-3; no clear D. The receptor's source is an adult with an advanced solid tumor such as melanoma, head and neck, liver or kidney cancer. The source was CD4+ or CD8+ T cells sorted from blood, collected in a trial of the OX40 agonist ivuxolimab. The DNA for the CDR3 is TGTGCCAGCAGCTCCACAGATACGCAGTATTTT. Its protein product is CASSSTDTQYF. Drawing the rest from reference TRBV13 and TRBJ2-3, the complete variable domain is AAGVIQSPRHLIKEKRETATLKCYPIPRHDTVYWYQQGPGQDPQFLISFYEKMQSDKGSIPDRFSAQQFSDYHSELNMSSLELGDSALYFCASSSTDTQYFGPGTRLTVL.